This passage covers 3 T cell receptor beta chains from one sample sequenced in a study of beta chain features in type 1 diabetes. The study's findings and limits: Across all four CD4+ subsets, people with type 1 diabetes showed modestly shorter TCRB CDR3s.

cDNA synthesis used the whole RNA isolate, giving expressed TCRB sequences. Sequencing used immunoSEQ multiplex PCR; TCRdb keeps in-frame clones, though not all of them. In the table there are fewer than 450,000 clones, approximately 13% of which are singletons. Their recognized antigens are unknown. Sequenced material: naive CD4+ T cells from blood. These TCRs come from a woman between 18 and 29 years old with type 1 diabetes.

The J gene is TRBJ2-1, the V gene TRBV18; possibly TRBD2 for D (5 bases). The V gene's germline CDR1 is KGHSH and CDR2 LQKENI. The germline V and J ends were trimmed by 5 bases and 8 bases, with 16 bases remaining between them. The CDR3 sequence is 14 residues long. The CDR3 sequence: CASSTPASGDEQFF. Here the CDR3 DNA reads TGTGCCAGCTCAACCCCCGCCAGCGGTGATGAGCAGTTCTTC.

V is TRBV19 and J is TRBJ2-1, with 9 bases lining up with TRBD2. V dropped 5 bases and J dropped 9; count of bases not matched to a gene: 8. The CDR3 is made up of 14 amino acids. Germline loops: CDR1 LNHDA, CDR2 SQIVND (reference sequence). The CDR3 loop reads CASSREREDGEQFF. CDR3 nucleotides: TGTGCCAGTAGTCGCGAGCGGGAGGATGGTGAGCAGTTCTTC. The variable domain in full, with the rest retrieved from reference TRBV19 and TRBJ2-1, is DGGITQSPKYLFRKEGQNVTLSCEQNLNHDAMYWYRQDPGQGLRLIYYSQIVNDFQKGDIAEGYSVSREKKESFPLTVTSAQKNPTAFYLCASSREREDGEQFFGPGTRLTVL.

The sample holds a few counts of this clone. This chain joins TRBV29-1 and TRBJ1-1; D perhaps matches TRBD1 (5 bases). The germline V gene has CDR1 SQVTM and CDR2 ANQGSEA. The V and J ends lost 4 bases and 4 bases respectively, with 13 bases between them. The CDR3 is 13 amino acids. The CDR3 nucleotides read TGCAGCGTTGTGGTAGGGGTAGGCACTGAAGCTTTCTTT. Translation: CSVVVGVGTEAFF.